The clone carrying this T cell receptor beta chain was detected many times. Its target is unknown. This entry is derived from a study of glioma-infiltrating T cells. About the research overall: Presurgical dexamethasone in glioma patients lasted six or fewer days. The study, taken as a whole, reports: Shared blood CDR3 signature motifs marked patients with low tissue-blood divergence. Gliomas, especially low-grade, showed above-expected tissue-blood divergence; non-neoplastic patients showed below.

V lost 6 bases and J lost 9; bases outside the gene matches: 19. Germline V gene data show CDR1 as MNHNS and CDR2 as SASEGT. This CDR3 spans 19 amino acids. The iRepertoire nested amplicon-rescue multiplex PCR amplified TCR alpha and beta CDR3s from RNA. One entry per CDR3 protein results from TCRdb running MiXCR on the multiplex PCR reads. The repertoire holds fewer than 500,000 distinct CDR3 sequences, with roughly 41% as singletons. The V call is TRBV6-1, the J call TRBJ2-1, with 14 bases lining up with TRBD2. The material sequenced was glioma tissue, nonneoplastic brain tissue, or PBMCs (not recorded which). The receptor was derived from a human donor with low-grade glioma or glioblastoma, undergoing nonglioma brain surgery, or in good health (not recorded which). Here the CDR3 DNA reads TGTGCCAGCAGGAGGGCACGGCTCTCCGGGACTAGCGGGAGCAGTGAGCAGTTCTTC. Protein sequence: CASRRARLSGTSGSSEQFF.